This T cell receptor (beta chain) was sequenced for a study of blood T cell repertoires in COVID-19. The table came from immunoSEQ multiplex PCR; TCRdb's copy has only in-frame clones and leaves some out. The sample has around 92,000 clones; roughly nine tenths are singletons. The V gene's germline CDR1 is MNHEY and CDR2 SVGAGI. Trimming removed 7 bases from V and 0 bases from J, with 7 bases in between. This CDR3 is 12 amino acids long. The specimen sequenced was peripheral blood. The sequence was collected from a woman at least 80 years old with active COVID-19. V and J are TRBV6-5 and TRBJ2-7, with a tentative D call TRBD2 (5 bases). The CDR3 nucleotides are TGTGCCAGCACCGGACTCTCCTACGAGCAGTACTTC. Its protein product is CASTGLSYEQYF.